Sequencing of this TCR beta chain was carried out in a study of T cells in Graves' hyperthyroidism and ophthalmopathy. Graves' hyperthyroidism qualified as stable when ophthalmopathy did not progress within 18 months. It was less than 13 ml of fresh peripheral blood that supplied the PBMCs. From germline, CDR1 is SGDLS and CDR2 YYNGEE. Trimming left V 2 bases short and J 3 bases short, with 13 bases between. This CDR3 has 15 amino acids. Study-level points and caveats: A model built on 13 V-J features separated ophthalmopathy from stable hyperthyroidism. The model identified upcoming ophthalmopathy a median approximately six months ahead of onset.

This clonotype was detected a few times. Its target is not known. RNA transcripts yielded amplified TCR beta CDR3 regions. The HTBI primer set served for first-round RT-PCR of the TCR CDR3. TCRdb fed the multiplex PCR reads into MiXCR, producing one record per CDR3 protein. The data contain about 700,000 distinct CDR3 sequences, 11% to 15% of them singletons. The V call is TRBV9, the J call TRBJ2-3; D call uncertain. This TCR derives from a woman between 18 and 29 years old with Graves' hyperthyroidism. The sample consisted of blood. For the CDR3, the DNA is TGTGCCAGCAGCGTGATGGATCTGAGGACAGATACGCAGTATTTT. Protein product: CASSVMDLRTDTQYF.